A selection of T cell receptor beta chains follows, all from one sample in a study of CD4 and CD8 cells across lung adenocarcinoma regions. In TCRdb, the PCR reads were re-called with MiXCR into one record per CDR3 protein. The profile shows several thousand distinct CDR3 sequences, 55% to 75% of them singletons. The sample comprised CD4+ T cells from the center of a lung tumor. These receptors all stem from a male donor with lung adenocarcinoma. The CD4 and CD8 labels of this study may be unreliable. Both conserved end residues are part of each CDR3. Each record gives: clone size, J gene, V gene, D gene, CDR3 protein, CDR3 DNA. D genes are given only for firm matches. The size of a clone is reported for some rows only, either as once, few or many, or as a class for expanded clones.

>few|TRBJ2-4|TRBV4-2|-
CASSQDQAGGLQYF
TGTGCCAGCAGCCAAGATCAGGCCGGGGGCCTACAGTACTTC
>once|TRBJ2-6|TRBV9|-
CASSLMSGANVLTF
TGTGCCAGCAGCCTGATGAGCGGGGCCAACGTCCTGACTTTC
>-|TRBJ1-1|TRBV10-2|TRBD1
CASRGQGANTEAFF
TGCGCCAGCAGAGGACAGGGGGCGAACACTGAAGCTTTCTTT
>medium-sized|TRBJ2-1|TRBV9|-
CASSVGGAQGVEQFF
TGTGCCAGCAGCGTAGGGGGTGCTCAAGGCGTTGAGCAGTTCTTC
>few|TRBJ2-7|TRBV7-6|TRBD1
CASSLAGTGGLSSYEQYF
TGTGCCAGCAGCTTAGCAGGAACAGGGGGCCTCTCGTCCTACGAGCAGTACTTC
>-|TRBJ2-5|TRBV28|TRBD1
CASSSPGTGVETQYF
TGTGCCAGCAGTTCCCCCGGGACAGGGGTAGAGACCCAGTACTTC
>-|TRBJ1-1|TRBV22-1|-
CPGIGRAHF
TGTCCTGGGATCGGAAGAGCACACTTT
>-|TRBJ2-4|TRBV10-1|-
CGSRPGLSAKDMQYF
TGCGGCAGCAGACCGGGGCTATCAGCCAAAGATATGCAGTACTTC
>-|TRBJ2-5|TRBV6-1|-
CASSELLDNEQYF
TGTGCCAGCAGTGAGTTGCTTGACAATGAGCAGTACTTC
>-|TRBJ2-5|TRBV11-2|-
CASSLKDRETQYF
TGTGCCAGCAGCTTAAAGGACAGAGAGACCCAGTACTTC
>-|TRBJ2-2|TRBV12-3/TRBV12-4|-
CASSLKGWTGELFF
TGTGCCAGCAGTTTAAAGGGATGGACCGGGGAGCTGTTTTTT
>once|TRBJ2-7|TRBV7-2|-
CASSLEAEYEQYF
TGTGCCAGCAGCTTAGAGGCAGAATACGAGCAGTACTTC
>few|TRBJ2-6|TRBV4-1|-
CASSQPIAGANVLTF
TGCGCCAGCAGCCAACCTATCGCCGGGGCCAACGTCCTGACTTTC
>-|TRBJ2-6|TRBV6-4|TRBD2
CASSEREGANVLTF
TGTGCCAGCAGTGAGCGGGAGGGGGCCAACGTCCTGACTTTC
>-|TRBJ2-4|TRBV11-2|TRBD2
CASSLGGGGIKEAKNIQYF
TGTGCCAGCAGCTTAGGGGGCGGGGGGATAAAGGAAGCCAAAAACATTCAGTACTTC
>-|TRBJ1-1|TRBV6-1|TRBD1
CASSGTGTGEIWAFF
TGTGCCAGCAGTGGTACCGGGACAGGGGAAATCTGGGCTTTCTTT
>-|TRBJ2-1|TRBV14|TRBD2
CASSWGGEQFF
TGTGCCAGCAGCTGGGGGGGGGAGCAGTTCTTC
>-|TRBJ2-1|TRBV7-3|-
CASSLVGGHEQFF
TGTGCCAGCAGCTTAGTGGGGGGCCATGAGCAGTTCTTC
>-|TRBJ2-1|TRBV7-3|TRBD1
CASSPTGGAGNEQFF
TGTGCCAGCAGCCCTACAGGGGGCGCGGGGAATGAGCAGTTCTTC
>-|TRBJ2-7|TRBV10-1|TRBD2
CAIPSGLAGVLYEQYF
TGCGCCATCCCCTCCGGGCTAGCGGGAGTTCTGTACGAGCAGTACTTC
>once|TRBJ2-4|TRBV6-1|-
CAGRAQGAKDMQYF
TGTGCCGGCAGGGCGCAGGGCGCCAAAGACATGCAGTACTTC
>few|TRBJ2-3|TRBV3-1|-
CASSQAGGGGDTQYF
TGTGCCAGCAGCCAAGCCGGGGGCGGGGGAGATACGCAGTATTTT
>medium-sized|TRBJ1-2|TRBV4-1|-
CASSQGGPYGYTF
TGCGCCAGCAGCCAAGGCGGTCCCTATGGCTACACCTTC
>-|TRBJ2-5|TRBV7-6|-
CARGPGGRDQETQYF
TGTGCCAGGGGGCCCGGGGGCCGTGACCAAGAGACCCAGTACTTT
>medium-sized|TRBJ1-4|TRBV9|-
CASSGDRDTPTNEKLFF
TGTGCCAGCAGCGGTGATCGGGACACCCCAACTAATGAAAAACTGTTTTTT
>few|TRBJ2-7|TRBV6-1|-
CASSADRLYEQYF
TGTGCCAGCAGTGCCGACAGGCTATACGAGCAGTACTTC
>-|TRBJ2-7|TRBV6-1|-
CASSEASGGGPFEQYF
TGTGCCAGCAGTGAAGCATCCGGCGGAGGACCCTTTGAGCAGTACTTC
>few|TRBJ2-7|TRBV12-3/TRBV12-4|TRBD1
CASSFRGQTDYEQYF
TGTGCCAGCAGTTTTCGGGGACAGACAGACTACGAGCAGTACTTC
>-|TRBJ2-1|TRBV10-2|-
CASQRGVYNEQFF
TGCGCCAGCCAGCGCGGGGTCTACAATGAGCAGTTCTTC
>-|TRBJ2-3|TRBV6-5|-
CARGYGVCGTDTQYF
TGTGCCAGGGGTTATGGGGTCTGTGGCACAGATACGCAGTACTTT
>-|TRBJ2-2|TRBV6-1|-
CASSESTGVRELFF
TGTGCCAGCAGTGAATCTACGGGAGTCCGGGAGCTGTTTTTT
>-|TRBJ1-1|TRBV6-1|-
CASRRGGGALTEAFF
TGTGCCAGCAGGAGAGGGGGAGGGGCATTGACTGAAGCTTTCTTT
>once|TRBJ2-3|TRBV25-1|TRBD1
CASRGAGGGARDTQYF
TGTGCCAGCAGGGGGGCAGGGGGCGGGGCTAGAGATACGCAGTATTTT
>-|TRBJ1-5|TRBV11-3|-
CASSLGRLAQHF
TGTGCCAGCAGCTTAGGGCGATTAGCCCAGCATTTT
>-|TRBJ1-1|TRBV6-1|TRBD1
CASRSGQGTEAFF
TGTGCCAGCAGATCGGGACAGGGGACTGAAGCTTTCTTT
>few|TRBJ2-4|TRBV6-1|-
CASATTDKNIQYF
TGTGCCAGCGCAACGACAGATAAAAACATTCAGTACTTC
>few|TRBJ2-1|TRBV6-1|TRBD2
CASSSSGSTNNEQFF
TGTGCCAGCAGCTCTAGCGGGAGTACAAACAATGAGCAGTTCTTC
>few|TRBJ2-1|TRBV4-3|TRBD2
CASSQDLPGLAGRNEQFF
TGCGCCAGCAGCCAAGATTTACCCGGACTAGCGGGAAGGAATGAGCAGTTCTTC
>few|TRBJ2-1|TRBV4-1|-
CASSQGPTQSSYNEQFF
TGCGCCAGCAGCCAAGGCCCCACCCAGAGCTCCTACAATGAGCAGTTCTTC
>few|TRBJ2-1|TRBV7-6|TRBD1
CASSLRDRGVNEQFF
TGTGCCAGCAGCTTACGGGACAGGGGAGTCAATGAGCAGTTCTTC
>once|TRBJ2-5|TRBV7-7|-
CASSLGFSRIQETQYF
TGTGCTAGCAGCTTAGGGTTTAGCAGAATCCAAGAGACCCAGTACTTC